This TCR beta chain was sequenced for a study of blood T cell repertoires in COVID-19. Study background: COVID-19 samples, acute and convalescent, were from the United States, Italy and Spain. Sources were T cells, B-cell-depleted T cells, or PBMCs; the material itself was cDNA or gDNA.

CDR1 is KGHSH and CDR2 is LQKENI in the germline V gene. The CDR3 totals 13 residues. The V end was cut by 4 bases, the J end by 6 bases, with 12 bases between. In the original workflow: Scientists estimated how many nucleated cells there were by amplifying reference gene primers. Clones were sequenced by immunoSEQ multiplex PCR, and TCRdb holds only the in-frame ones, with some missing. The V and J calls and the clone size are those of that table, but D and trimming were determined from the DNA. Of about 150,000 clones in the sample, approximately 86% were seen once. The chain links TRBV18 to TRBJ1-2; a possible D gene is TRBD1 (6 bases). Specimen: peripheral blood. The origin of this receptor is a woman aged 55-70 years with active or convalescent COVID-19. The CDR3 spells CASSQGQLHGYTF. In DNA, the CDR3 is TGTGCCAGCTCACAAGGACAGCTACATGGCTACACCTTC.